The T cell receptor (beta chain) under discussion was sequenced for a study of blood T cell repertoires in COVID-19. On the study more broadly: The cDNA or gDNA used as material had been derived from T cells, B-cell-depleted T cells, or PBMCs.

Data came from immunoSEQ multiplex PCR; TCRdb stores just in-frame clones and leaves some out. The repertoire consists of about 73,000 clones, with roughly 83% occurring once and the leading ten covering 2.5% to 3%. This clone occurred a few times. The CDR3 length is 12 residues. CDR1 GTSNPN and CDR2 SVGIG come from the germline V gene (reference sequence). V lost 5 bases to trimming and J lost 4 bases, with 11 bases between them. V is TRBV30 and J is TRBJ1-1, with D possibly TRBD1 on 5 matching bases. The sample was peripheral blood. This receptor was identified in a man aged 80 or over with active or convalescent COVID-19. The CDR3 DNA follows: TGTGCCTGGGACGGGGGGGGCACTGAAGCTTTCTTT. It encodes CAWDGGGTEAFF.